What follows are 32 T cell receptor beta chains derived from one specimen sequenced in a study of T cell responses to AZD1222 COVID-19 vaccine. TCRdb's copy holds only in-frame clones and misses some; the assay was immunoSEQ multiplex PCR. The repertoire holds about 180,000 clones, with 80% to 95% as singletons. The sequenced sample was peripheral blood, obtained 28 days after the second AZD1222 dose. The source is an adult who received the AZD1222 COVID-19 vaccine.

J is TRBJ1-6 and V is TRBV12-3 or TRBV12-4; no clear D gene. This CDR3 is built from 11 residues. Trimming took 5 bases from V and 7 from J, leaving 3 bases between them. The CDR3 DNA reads TGTGCCAGCAGTCGGAATTCACCCCTCCACTTT. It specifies CASSRNSPLHF.

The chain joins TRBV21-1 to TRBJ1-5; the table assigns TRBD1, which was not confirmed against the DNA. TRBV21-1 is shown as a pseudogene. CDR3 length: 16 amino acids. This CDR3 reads CASSNRPRGPNQPQHF. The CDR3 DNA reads TGTGCCAGCAGCAACAGACCCAGGGGACCTAATCAGCCCCAGCATTTT.

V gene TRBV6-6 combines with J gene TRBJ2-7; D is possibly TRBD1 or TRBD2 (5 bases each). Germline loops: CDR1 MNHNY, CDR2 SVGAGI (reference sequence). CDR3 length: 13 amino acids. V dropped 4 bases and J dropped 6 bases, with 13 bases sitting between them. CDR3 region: CASSSTGAAEQYF. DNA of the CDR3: TGTGCCAGCAGTTCCACCGGGGCGGCCGAGCAGTACTTC.

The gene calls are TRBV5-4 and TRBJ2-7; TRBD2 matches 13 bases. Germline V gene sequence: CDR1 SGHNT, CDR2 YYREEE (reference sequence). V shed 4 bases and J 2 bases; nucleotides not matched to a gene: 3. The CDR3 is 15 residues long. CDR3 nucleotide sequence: TGTGCCAGCAGCGCCGGGACTAGCGGGGCCTACGAGCAGTACTTC. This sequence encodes CASSAGTSGAYEQYF.

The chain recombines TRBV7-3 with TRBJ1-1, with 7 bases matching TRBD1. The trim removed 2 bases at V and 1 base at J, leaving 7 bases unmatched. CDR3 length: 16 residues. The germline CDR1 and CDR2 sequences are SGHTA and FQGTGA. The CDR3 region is CASSLGTDRRNTEAFF. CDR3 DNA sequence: TGTGCCAGCAGCTTAGGTACGGACAGGAGGAACACTGAAGCTTTCTTT.

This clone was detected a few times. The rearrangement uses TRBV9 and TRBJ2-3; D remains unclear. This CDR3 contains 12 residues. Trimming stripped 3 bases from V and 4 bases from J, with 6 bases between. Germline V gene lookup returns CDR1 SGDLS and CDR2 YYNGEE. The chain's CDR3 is CASSALADTQYF. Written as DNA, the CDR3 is TGTGCCAGCAGCGCGCTAGCAGATACGCAGTATTTT.

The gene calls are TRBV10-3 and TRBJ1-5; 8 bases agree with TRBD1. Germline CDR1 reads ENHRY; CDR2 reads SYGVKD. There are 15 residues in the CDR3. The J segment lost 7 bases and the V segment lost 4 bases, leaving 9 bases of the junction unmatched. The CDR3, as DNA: TGTGCCATCAGTGTCGGAACAGGGGGGGACCAGCCCCAGCATTTT. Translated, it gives CAISVGTGGDQPQHF.

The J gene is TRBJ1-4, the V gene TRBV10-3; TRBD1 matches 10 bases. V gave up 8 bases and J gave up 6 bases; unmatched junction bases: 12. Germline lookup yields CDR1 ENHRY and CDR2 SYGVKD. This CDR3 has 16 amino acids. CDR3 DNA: TGTGCCATCGGCTCTGACCGGGACAGGGGTTATGAAAAACTGTTTTTT. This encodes CAIGSDRDRGYEKLFF.

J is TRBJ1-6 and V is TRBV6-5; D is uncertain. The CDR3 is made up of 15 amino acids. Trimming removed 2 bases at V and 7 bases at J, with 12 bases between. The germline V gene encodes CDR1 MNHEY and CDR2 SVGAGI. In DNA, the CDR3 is TGTGCCAGCAGTTACAGAGATTCTCGGAATTCACCCCTCCACTTT. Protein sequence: CASSYRDSRNSPLHF.

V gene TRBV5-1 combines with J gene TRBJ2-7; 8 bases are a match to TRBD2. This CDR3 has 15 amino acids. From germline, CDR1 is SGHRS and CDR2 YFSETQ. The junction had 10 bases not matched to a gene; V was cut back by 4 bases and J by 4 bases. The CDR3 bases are TGCGCCAGCAGCCTCTCAAGCGGGAGTAGGTACGAGCAGTACTTC. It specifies CASSLSSGSRYEQYF.

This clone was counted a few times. The CDR3 coding sequence is TGCAGCGTTGGGGGGTTGAACACCGGGGAGCTGTTTTTT. Amino acid sequence: CSVGGLNTGELFF. The rearrangement joins TRBV29-1 to TRBJ2-2; D could derive from TRBD1 or TRBD2 (5 bases each). The CDR3 totals 13 residues. Per the germline V gene, CDR1 is SQVTM and CDR2 is ANQGSEA. Trimming took off 4 bases at V and 1 base at J, with 7 bases between the two ends.

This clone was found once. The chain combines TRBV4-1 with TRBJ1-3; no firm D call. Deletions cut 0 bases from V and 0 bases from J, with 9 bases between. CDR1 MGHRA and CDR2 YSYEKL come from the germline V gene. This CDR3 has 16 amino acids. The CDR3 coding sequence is TGCGCCAGCAGCCAAGAAGCAGGACTCTCTGGAAACACCATATATTTT. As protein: CASSQEAGLSGNTIYF.

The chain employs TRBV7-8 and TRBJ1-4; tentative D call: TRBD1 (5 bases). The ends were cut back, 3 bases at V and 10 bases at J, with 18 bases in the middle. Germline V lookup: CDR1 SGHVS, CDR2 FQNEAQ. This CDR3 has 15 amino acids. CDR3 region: CASSFSAGLIGKLFF. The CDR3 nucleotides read TGTGCCAGCAGCTTTAGTGCAGGGCTAATCGGAAAACTGTTTTTT.

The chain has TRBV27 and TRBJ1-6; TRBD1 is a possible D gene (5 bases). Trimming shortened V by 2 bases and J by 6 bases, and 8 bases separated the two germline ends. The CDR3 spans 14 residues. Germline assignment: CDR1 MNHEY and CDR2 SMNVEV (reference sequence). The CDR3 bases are TGTGCCAGCAGTTTAGGGGGTTTTAATTCACCCCTCCACTTT. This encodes CASSLGGFNSPLHF.

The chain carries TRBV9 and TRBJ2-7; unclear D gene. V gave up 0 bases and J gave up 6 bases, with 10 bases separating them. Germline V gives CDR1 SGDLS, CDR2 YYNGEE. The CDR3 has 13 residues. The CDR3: CASSVDGASEQYF. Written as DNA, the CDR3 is TGTGCCAGCAGCGTAGATGGTGCGAGCGAGCAGTACTTC.

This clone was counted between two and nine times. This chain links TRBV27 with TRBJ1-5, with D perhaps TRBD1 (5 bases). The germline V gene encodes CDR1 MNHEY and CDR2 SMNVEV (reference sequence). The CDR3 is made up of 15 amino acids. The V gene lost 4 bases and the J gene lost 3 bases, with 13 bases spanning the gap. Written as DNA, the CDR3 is TGTGCCAGCAGTTGGGGGGTCGGGGTCAATCAGCCCCAGCATTTT. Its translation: CASSWGVGVNQPQHF.

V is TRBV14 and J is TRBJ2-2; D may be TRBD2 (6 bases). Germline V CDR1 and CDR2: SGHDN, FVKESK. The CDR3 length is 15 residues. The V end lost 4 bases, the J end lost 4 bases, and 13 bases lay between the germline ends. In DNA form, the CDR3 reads TGTGCCAGCAGCCGAGGACTAAGAGGCACCGGGGAGCTGTTTTTT. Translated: CASSRGLRGTGELFF.

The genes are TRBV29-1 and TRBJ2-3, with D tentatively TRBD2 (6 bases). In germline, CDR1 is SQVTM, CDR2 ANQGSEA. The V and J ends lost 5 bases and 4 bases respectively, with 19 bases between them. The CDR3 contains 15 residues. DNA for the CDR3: TGCAGCGTTAAGTTACCGGGAGTGGTGGCAGATACGCAGTATTTT. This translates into CSVKLPGVVADTQYF.

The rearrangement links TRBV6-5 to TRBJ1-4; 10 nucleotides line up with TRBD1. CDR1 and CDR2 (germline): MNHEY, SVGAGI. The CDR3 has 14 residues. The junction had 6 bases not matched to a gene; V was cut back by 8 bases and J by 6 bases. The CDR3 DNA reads TGTGCCAGCCCCTGGGACAGGGGTGATGAAAAACTGTTTTTT. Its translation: CASPWDRGDEKLFF.

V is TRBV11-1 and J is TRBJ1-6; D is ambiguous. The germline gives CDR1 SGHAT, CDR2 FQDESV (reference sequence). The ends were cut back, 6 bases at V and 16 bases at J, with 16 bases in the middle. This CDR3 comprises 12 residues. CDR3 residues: CASRRIPEALHF. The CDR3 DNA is TGTGCCAGCAGGCGGATCCCGGAAGCTCTCCACTTT.

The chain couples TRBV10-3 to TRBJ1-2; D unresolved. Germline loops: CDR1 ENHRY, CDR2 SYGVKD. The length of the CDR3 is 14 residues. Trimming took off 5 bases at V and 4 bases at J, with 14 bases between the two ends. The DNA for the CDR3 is TGTGCCATCAGTACTCGAGACACGGGCTATGGCTACACCTTC. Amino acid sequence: CAISTRDTGYGYTF.

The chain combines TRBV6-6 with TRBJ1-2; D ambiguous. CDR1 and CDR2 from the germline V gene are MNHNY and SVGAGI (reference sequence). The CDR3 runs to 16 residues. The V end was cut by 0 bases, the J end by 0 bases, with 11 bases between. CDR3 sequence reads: CASSYSVSPANYGYTF. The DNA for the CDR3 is TGTGCCAGCAGTTACTCGGTGAGCCCAGCTAACTATGGCTACACCTTC.

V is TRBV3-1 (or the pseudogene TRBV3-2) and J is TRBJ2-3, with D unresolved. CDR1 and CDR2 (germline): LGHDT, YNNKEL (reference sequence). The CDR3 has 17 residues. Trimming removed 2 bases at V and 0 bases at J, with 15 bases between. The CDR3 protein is CASSQSMSALSTDTQYF. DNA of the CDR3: TGTGCCAGCAGCCAATCTATGAGCGCCCTGAGCACAGATACGCAGTATTTT.

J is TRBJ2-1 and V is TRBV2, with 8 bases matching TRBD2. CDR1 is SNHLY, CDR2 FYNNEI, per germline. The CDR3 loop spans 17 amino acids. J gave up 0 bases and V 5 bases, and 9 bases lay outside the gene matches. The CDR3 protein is CASSYGLASVSYNEQFF. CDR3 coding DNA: TGTGCCAGCAGTTACGGACTAGCTTCTGTCTCCTACAATGAGCAGTTCTTC.

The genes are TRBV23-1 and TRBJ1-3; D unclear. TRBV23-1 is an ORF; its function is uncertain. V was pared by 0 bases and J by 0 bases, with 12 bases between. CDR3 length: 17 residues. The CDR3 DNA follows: TGCGCCAGCAGTCAATCGCAATCCTCGCCCTCTGGAAACACCATATATTTT. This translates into CASSQSQSSPSGNTIYF.

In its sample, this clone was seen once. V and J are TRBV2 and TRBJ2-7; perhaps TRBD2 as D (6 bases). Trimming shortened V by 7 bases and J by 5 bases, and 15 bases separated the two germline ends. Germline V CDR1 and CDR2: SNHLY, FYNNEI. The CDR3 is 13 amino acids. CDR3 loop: CASKSGAKNEQYF. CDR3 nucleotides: TGTGCCAGCAAGTCGGGAGCCAAAAACGAGCAGTACTTC.

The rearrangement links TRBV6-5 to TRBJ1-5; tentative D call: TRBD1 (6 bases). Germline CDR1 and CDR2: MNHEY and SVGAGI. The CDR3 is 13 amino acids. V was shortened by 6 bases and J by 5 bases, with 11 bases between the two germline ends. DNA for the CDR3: TGTGCCAGCAGACAGGGCCAATATCAGCCCCAGCATTTT. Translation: CASRQGQYQPQHF.

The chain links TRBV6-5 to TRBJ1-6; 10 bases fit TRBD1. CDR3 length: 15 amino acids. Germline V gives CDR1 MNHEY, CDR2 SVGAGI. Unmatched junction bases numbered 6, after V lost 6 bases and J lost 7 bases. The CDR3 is CASRGQGRMNSPLHF. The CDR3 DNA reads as TGTGCCAGCAGGGGACAGGGGCGAATGAATTCACCCCTCCACTTT.

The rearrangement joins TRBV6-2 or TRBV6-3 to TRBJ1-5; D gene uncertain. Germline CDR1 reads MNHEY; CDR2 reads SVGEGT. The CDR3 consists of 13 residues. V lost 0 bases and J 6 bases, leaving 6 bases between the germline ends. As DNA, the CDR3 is TGTGCCAGCAGTTACTCGTCAGGTCAGCCCCAGCATTTT. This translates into CASSYSSGQPQHF.

CDR3 coding DNA: TGTGCCAGCAGCTCGGGGGGGGCAGGGACCCAGTACTTC. This encodes CASSSGGAGTQYF. V and J are TRBV12-3 or TRBV12-4 and TRBJ2-5; 8 nucleotides line up with TRBD2. J lost 7 bases, V lost 6 bases, and 7 bases had no gene match. The CDR3 length is 13 residues.

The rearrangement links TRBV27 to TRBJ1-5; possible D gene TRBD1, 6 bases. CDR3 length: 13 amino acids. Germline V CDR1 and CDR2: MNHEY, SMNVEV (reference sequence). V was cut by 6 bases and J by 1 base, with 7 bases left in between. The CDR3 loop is CASRRGSNQPQHF. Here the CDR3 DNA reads TGTGCCAGCAGGAGGGGGAGCAATCAGCCCCAGCATTTT.

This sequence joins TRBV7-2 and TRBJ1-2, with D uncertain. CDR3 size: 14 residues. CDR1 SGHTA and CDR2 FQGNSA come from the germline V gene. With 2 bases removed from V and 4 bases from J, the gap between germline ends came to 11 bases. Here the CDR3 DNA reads TGTGCCAGCAGCTTATCAGGTTTAACCTATGGCTACACCTTC. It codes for CASSLSGLTYGYTF.